Reported below is one TCR beta chain. This clone's antigen is unknown. Base qualities were left out, and no much larger clone turns up one base away. CDR1 SEHNR and CDR2 FQNEAQ are derived from the germline V gene (reference sequence). V lost 4 bases and J lost 6 bases, and the count of bases not matched to a germline gene is 7. The CDR3 contains 15 residues, cysteine and phenylalanine counted. Of the read, only the CDR3 DNA is kept; its 45 bases are in frame from base 1. These data are taken from a study of blood T cell repertoires in COVID-19 (dated by TCRdb to 2019 to 2021). Regarding the complete study: Samples from collaborators originated in the United States, Italy and Spain and spanned both the acute and convalescent phases of COVID-19. The prospective study material was composed of cDNA or gDNA derived from T cells, B-cell-depleted T cells, or PBMCs. The dataset comprised deeply sampled blood TCRbeta repertoires from subjects exposed to, actively infected with, or recovered from COVID-19. The repertoires were released in a freely available public database meant as a resource for research on the immune response to SARS-CoV-2. The samples were drawn from the first 160 participants of the ongoing ImmuneRACE study and from about 1,200 subjects provided by 6 global collaborators. A de-identified subject ID, COVID-19 status, age in years and sex were almost always included in the sample metadata. HLA class I and class II types, where available, came from metadata supplied by the sample provider rather than from assay-based typing. Paper-wide results and their limitations: How much clinical and demographic metadata was included differed by source and by participant, and the metadata was provided uncurated.

Enrolling through a virtual design, the prospective study's participants ranged in age from roughly 18 to 89 years and lived across some 22 United States geographic areas. In the prospective study, cohorts were assigned on the basis of participant-reported clinical history obtained from a screening survey and a study questionnaire. Recovered participants in ImmuneRACE Cohort 3 were defined as having two consecutive negative NP/OP PCR tests, clearance from a healthcare professional, or resolution of symptoms. In the prospective study, whole blood, serum and a nasopharyngeal or oropharyngeal swab were collected from each participant by mobile phlebotomists. Over an approximately 2-month period, participants in the prospective study had the option of providing additional blood draws and questionnaires. Before DNA extraction, blood samples from the prospective study were shipped at room temperature or frozen.

TCRbeta CDR3 regions were amplified from genomic DNA using the immunoSEQ Assay, a bias-controlled multiplex PCR. The study's own analysis went as follows. The number of nucleated cells in each sample was estimated from the amplification of reference gene primers within the assay. To quantify the absolute abundance of each unique TCRbeta CDR3 rearrangement, sequence reads were collapsed and filtered. Productive Simpson clonality was computed per sample as the square root of Simpson's diversity index over productive rearrangements. The clones in this table, taken by TCRdb from immuneACCESS, are in-frame only. Not every clone is retained; where verified, under half of the shortfall comes from an unresolved V gene, and the cause of the rest is unknown. V, J and clone size reflect that table, while D and trimming were determined from the DNA. This sample comprises 170,000 or so clones, roughly 80% of them detected only once. The ten largest clones capture approximately 15% of the sample.

The TCR was taken from a woman in her fifties or sixties who had recovered from COVID-19. Sequencing was carried out using PBMCs or T cells enriched from blood (not recorded which). Recombination joined TRBV7-9 with TRBJ2-1; 9 middle bases align to TRBD2. The CDR3 region: CASSSQREEGNEQFF. The DNA sequence is given as TGTGCCAGCAGCTCCCAGCGGGAGGAAGGCAATGAGCAGTTCTTC.